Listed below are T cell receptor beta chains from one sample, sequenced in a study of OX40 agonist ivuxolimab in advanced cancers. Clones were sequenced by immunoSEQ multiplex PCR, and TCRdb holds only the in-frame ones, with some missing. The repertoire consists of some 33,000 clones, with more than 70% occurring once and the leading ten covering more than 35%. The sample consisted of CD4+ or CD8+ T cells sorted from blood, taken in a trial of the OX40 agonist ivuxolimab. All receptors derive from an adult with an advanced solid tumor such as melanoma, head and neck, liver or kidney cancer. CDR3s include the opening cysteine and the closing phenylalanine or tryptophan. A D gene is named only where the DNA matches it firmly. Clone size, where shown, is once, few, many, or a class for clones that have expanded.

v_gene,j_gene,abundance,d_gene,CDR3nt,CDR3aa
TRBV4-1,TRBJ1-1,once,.,TGCGCCAGCAGCCCTCTACCGTTAACAACGGGGATGAACACTGAAGCTTTCTTT,CASSPLPLTTGMNTEAFF
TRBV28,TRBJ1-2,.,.,TGTGCCAGCAGTTCGGGACACTTAAACTATGGCTACACCTTC,CASSSGHLNYGYTF
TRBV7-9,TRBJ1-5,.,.,TGTGCCAGCAGCAAACAGGGTACGGACAATCAGCCCCAGCATTTT,CASSKQGTDNQPQHF
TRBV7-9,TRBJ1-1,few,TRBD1,TGTGCCAGCAGCCCAGGGGGAACTGAAGCTTTCTTT,CASSPGGTEAFF
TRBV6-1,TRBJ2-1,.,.,TGTGCCAGCAGTGAATGGCGAATGAGCTCCTACAATGAGCAGTTCTTC,CASSEWRMSSYNEQFF
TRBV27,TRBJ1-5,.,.,TGTGCCAGCAGTCCACTCCAGGTCAAGAATCAGCCCCAGCATTTT,CASSPLQVKNQPQHF
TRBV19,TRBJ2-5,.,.,TGTGCCAGTACGGGGCTGGAGGGAGAGACCCAGTACTTC,CASTGLEGETQYF
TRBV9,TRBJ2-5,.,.,TGTGCCAGCAGCGTAGACAACGGCCGCCAAGAGACCCAGTACTTC,CASSVDNGRQETQYF
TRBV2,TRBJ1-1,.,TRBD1,TGTGCCAGCAGGCTCAGGACAGGGGTGAACACTGAAGCTTTCTTT,CASRLRTGVNTEAFF
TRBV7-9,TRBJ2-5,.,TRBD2,TGTGCCAGCAGCTTATTTCAAGGCGGGGCGGGAGCCGGAGAGACCCAGTACTTC,CASSLFQGGAGAGETQYF
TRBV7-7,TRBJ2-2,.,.,TGTGCTAGCTCGGAAAACACCGGGGAGCTGTTTTTT,CASSENTGELFF
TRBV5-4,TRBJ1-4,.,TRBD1,TGTGCCAGCAGCCCCGGACAGGATGATAATGTACAAACTGTTTTT,CASSPGQDDNVQTVF
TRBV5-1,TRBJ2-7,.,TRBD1,TGCGCCAGCAGCTCCGGACAGGGTGGCTCCTACGAGCAGTACTTC,CASSSGQGGSYEQYF